These 27 T cell receptor beta chains came from one sample sequenced in a study of technical replicates of blood from four donors. Generated by immunoSEQ multiplex PCR, the TCRdb table keeps only in-frame clones and is missing some. The sample holds 15,000 or so clones, almost 85% seen once. Sequencing used PBMCs. The receptors were gathered from a human donor in good health.

The CDR3 reads CASSQVTSGDEQYF. Written as DNA, the CDR3 is TGTGCCAGCAGCCAAGTGACTAGCGGAGACGAGCAGTACTTC. The rearrangement joins TRBV4-2 to TRBJ2-7, with 9 bases that match TRBD2. CDR1 is LGHNA and CDR2 is YNFKEQ in the germline V gene. The CDR3 sequence is 14 residues long. Trimming cost V 1 base and J 5 bases; bases outside gene matches: 3.

This clone was seen more than once but under ten times. The chain employs TRBV9 and TRBJ1-1; 9 positions agree with TRBD1. The CDR3 extends over 15 amino acids. Germline CDR1 reads SGDLS; CDR2 reads YYNGEE. The junction had 1 base not matched to a gene; V was cut back by 0 bases and J by 1 base. The CDR3 reads CASSVAGQGNTEAFF. CDR3 nucleotide sequence: TGTGCCAGCAGCGTAGCGGGACAGGGGAACACTGAAGCTTTCTTT.

The V and J genes are TRBV2 and TRBJ2-3, with D perhaps TRBD1 (7 bases). Germline CDR1 and CDR2: SNHLY and FYNNEI. The CDR3 has 19 amino acids. V lost 8 bases, J lost 2 bases, and 29 bases lay in between. CDR3 protein: CASSRSFYPGGTHTDTQYF. As DNA, the CDR3 is TGTGCCAGCTCACGGTCTTTCTACCCAGGGGGGACACACACAGATACGCAGTATTTT.

This clone was counted a few times. V usage is TRBV6-1 and J usage is TRBJ2-7; D call uncertain. Trimming shortened V by 2 bases and J by 6 bases, and 11 bases separated the two germline ends. Germline values: CDR1 MNHNS, CDR2 SASEGT. This CDR3 comprises 13 residues. DNA for the CDR3: TGTGCCAGCAGTGAATGGGCAGGTCGCGAGCAGTACTTC. Translating gives CASSEWAGREQYF.

The genes are TRBV4-1 and TRBJ2-3; 9 bases are shared with TRBD1. Germline CDR1 MGHRA, CDR2 YSYEKL. V shed 2 bases, J shed 6 bases, and the junction held 9 bases outside the gene matches. The CDR3 loop spans 16 amino acids. The CDR3 protein is CASSQLDRGRGDTQYF. In DNA, the CDR3 is TGCGCCAGCAGCCAACTGGACAGGGGACGGGGGGATACGCAGTATTTT.

The V gene is TRBV27, the J gene TRBJ1-3, with TRBD1 matching over 10 bases. The CDR3 has 18 residues. Germline trimming cut 4 bases from V and 4 bases from J; bases unmatched to any gene: 13. Germline CDR1 is MNHEY and CDR2 is SMNVEV (reference sequence). This CDR3 is CASSSYSPTGGGGNTIYF. As DNA, the CDR3 is TGTGCCAGCAGTTCCTATTCTCCGACAGGGGGCGGCGGAAACACCATATATTTT.

The V call is TRBV9, the J call TRBJ2-7; TRBD2 matches 8 bases. The CDR3 extends over 15 amino acids. Germline CDR1 is SGDLS and CDR2 is YYNGEE. The V segment lost 0 bases and the J segment 3 bases; nucleotides outside the gene matches: 5. CDR3 sequence: CASSVAPAGDYEQYF. The CDR3 nucleotides read TGTGCCAGCAGCGTAGCACCAGCGGGAGACTACGAGCAGTACTTC. The full variable domain, in which reference TRBV9 and TRBJ2-7 provide the parts outside the CDR3, is DSGVTQTPKHLITATGQRVTLRCSPRSGDLSVYWYQQSLDQGLQFLIQYYNGEERAKGNILERFSAQQFPDLHSELNLSSLELGDSALYFCASSVAPAGDYEQYFGPGTRLTVT.

The rearrangement uses TRBV6-6 and TRBJ2-2; no definite D call. The CDR3 length is 15 residues. Per the germline V gene, CDR1 is MNHNY and CDR2 is SVGAGI (reference sequence). V gave up 3 bases and J gave up 2 bases, with 10 bases separating them. The CDR3 loop reads CASSYGSSNTGELFF. CDR3 DNA: TGTGCCAGCAGTTATGGTAGCAGCAACACCGGGGAGCTGTTTTTT.

This chain connects TRBV7-9 to TRBJ2-1; tentative D call: TRBD2 (5 bases). Deletions cut 1 base from V and 16 bases from J, with 14 bases between. In germline, CDR1 is SEHNR, CDR2 FQNEAQ (reference sequence). The CDR3 totals 12 residues. The CDR3 region is CASSLGGRERFF. CDR3 coding DNA: TGTGCCAGCAGCTTAGGAGGCCGGGAAAGATTCTTC.

The chain carries TRBV23-1 and TRBJ1-3; 7 nucleotides align to TRBD1. TRBV23-1 is placed among ORFs of uncertain function. This CDR3 has 20 amino acids. Germline trimming cut 1 base from V and 4 bases from J; bases unmatched to any gene: 19. CDR3 protein: CASSQFRRAEQGPSGNTIYF. The CDR3 region has the DNA TGCGCCAGCAGTCAATTTAGGAGAGCTGAACAGGGGCCATCGGGAAACACCATATATTTT.

The rearrangement joins TRBV7-9 to TRBJ2-4; no reliable D call. Trimming took 1 base from V and 8 from J, leaving 15 bases between them. The germline V gene encodes CDR1 SEHNR and CDR2 FQNEAQ (reference sequence). The CDR3 covers 15 residues. As DNA, the CDR3 is TGTGCCAGCAGCTTAGTTAACTCCGCGCGAGACATTCAGTACTTC. Its protein is CASSLVNSARDIQYF.

The chain has TRBV6-5 and TRBJ2-5; no definite D call. This CDR3 is 12 amino acids long. Germline values: CDR1 MNHEY, CDR2 SVGAGI. V lost 6 bases and J 5 bases, leaving 10 bases between the germline ends. The CDR3 coding sequence is TGTGCCAGCAGGCGACCGCGGGAGACCCAGTACTTC. The encoded protein is CASRRPRETQYF.

The CDR3 loop reads CATSRPTSGRSEQYF. The CDR3, as DNA: TGTGCCACCAGCAGACCGACTAGCGGGAGAAGTGAGCAGTACTTC. The rearrangement links TRBV15 to TRBJ2-7; 12 bases are shared with TRBD2. The CDR3 sequence is 15 residues long. V shed 2 bases, J shed 7 bases, and the junction held 6 bases outside the gene matches. CDR1 and CDR2 (germline): LNHNV, YYDKDF (reference sequence).

This rearrangement joins TRBV19 to TRBJ1-2; a possible D gene is TRBD1 (5 bases). CDR3 size: 14 residues. V dropped 7 bases and J dropped 0 bases, with 12 bases sitting between them. CDR1 is LNHDA, CDR2 SQIVND, per germline (reference sequence). The CDR3 DNA reads as TGTGCCAGTAACACAGGCAGAACTAACTATGGCTACACCTTC. This gives the protein CASNTGRTNYGYTF.

V is TRBV2 and J is TRBJ1-2; 7 bases map to TRBD1. This CDR3 spans 16 amino acids. Germline V gene lookup returns CDR1 SNHLY and CDR2 FYNNEI. J gave up 0 bases and V 6 bases, and 10 bases lay outside the gene matches. Written as DNA, the CDR3 is TGTGCCAGCAGCCCAGGACAGGCCCAAGCTAACTATGGCTACACCTTC. It translates to CASSPGQAQANYGYTF.

This rearrangement joins TRBV5-1 to TRBJ1-4; 8 bases agree with TRBD1. Germline assignment: CDR1 SGHRS and CDR2 YFSETQ. There are 15 residues in the CDR3. V trimming: 0 bases; J trimming: 7 bases; junction bases outside the gene matches: 5. The CDR3 coding sequence is TGCGCCAGCAGCTTGGGCAGGGGGCAAGGTGAAAAACTGTTTTTT. Its protein product is CASSLGRGQGEKLFF.

The rearrangement uses TRBV6-1 and TRBJ1-5, with TRBD1 matching 10 bases. Germline trimming cut 3 bases from V and 5 bases from J; bases unmatched to any gene: 7. CDR3 length: 16 residues. CDR1 and CDR2 from the germline V gene are MNHNS and SASEGT. CDR3 DNA sequence: TGTGCCAGCAGTGACTACGGGACAGGGGCTTATCAGCCCCAGCATTTT. Its protein is CASSDYGTGAYQPQHF.

The chain combines TRBV18 with TRBJ2-7, with D possibly being TRBD1 (6 bases). CDR3 size: 17 residues. V was shortened by 1 base and J by 0 bases, with 16 bases between the two germline ends. Germline CDR1 KGHSH, CDR2 LQKENI. The CDR3 region has the DNA TGTGCCAGCTCACCACGGACAACAGGGCCCCACTCCTACGAGCAGTACTTC. It translates to CASSPRTTGPHSYEQYF.

The V and J genes are TRBV25-1 and TRBJ2-3; possibly TRBD1 for D (5 bases). This CDR3 has 13 residues. Germline-derived CDR1 and CDR2 are MGHDK and SYGVNS. V was cut by 3 bases and J by 5 bases, with 9 bases left in between. The CDR3 DNA follows: TGTGCCAGCAGTGACGCAGGGCGAGATACGCAGTATTTT. It codes for CASSDAGRDTQYF.

The rearrangement joins TRBV2 to TRBJ2-2; tentative D call: TRBD2 (6 bases). Deletions cut 4 bases from V and 4 bases from J, with 13 bases between. CDR3 length: 15 amino acids. Germline CDR1 and CDR2: SNHLY and FYNNEI. The chain's CDR3 is CASSGPGLGTGELFF. In DNA, the CDR3 is TGTGCCAGCAGTGGACCGGGACTCGGCACCGGGGAGCTGTTTTTT.

The chain employs TRBV5-4 and TRBJ2-3; 12 positions match TRBD2. This CDR3 is 16 amino acids long. Trimming at V came to 4 bases and at J to 4 bases, leaving 7 bases not matched to a gene. The germline V gene encodes CDR1 SGHNT and CDR2 YYREEE (reference sequence). The CDR3 DNA sequence: TGTGCCAGCAGCCGCCGACTAGCGGGAGACTCAGATACGCAGTATTTT. Protein: CASSRRLAGDSDTQYF.

The chain joins TRBV2 to TRBJ2-3; 12 bases line up with TRBD2. The germline CDR1 and CDR2 sequences are SNHLY and FYNNEI. The length of the CDR3 is 15 residues. With V trimmed by 8 bases and J by 3 bases, 6 bases remained unmatched. In DNA form, the CDR3 reads TGTGCCAGCTCCCTGCTAGCGGGAGGGACAGATACGCAGTATTTT. Amino acids: CASSLLAGGTDTQYF.

The J gene is TRBJ2-1, the V gene TRBV9, with TRBD2 matching over 7 bases. The length of the CDR3 is 16 residues. Germline trimming cut 0 bases from V and 4 bases from J; bases unmatched to any gene: 7. Germline CDR1 reads SGDLS; CDR2 reads YYNGEE. CDR3 amino acids: CASSVARLAGYNEQFF. CDR3 nucleotide sequence: TGTGCCAGCAGCGTAGCCCGACTAGCTGGGTACAATGAGCAGTTCTTC.

The rearrangement uses TRBV6-1 and TRBJ2-1, with 11 bases matching TRBD2. V lost 1 base to trimming and J lost 10 bases; unmatched junction nucleotides: 6. This CDR3 contains 15 residues. CDR1 is MNHNS, CDR2 SASEGT, per germline. CDR3 bases: TGTGCCAGCAGTGAAGAACTAGCGGGAGTTAGGGAGCAGTTCTTC. Translated: CASSEELAGVREQFF.

The chain recombines TRBV6-6 with TRBJ2-5; a weak D match, TRBD1 (6 bases). The germline gives CDR1 MNHNY, CDR2 SVGAGI (reference sequence). This CDR3 has 14 amino acids. V was trimmed by 2 bases and J by 1 base, leaving 8 bases between them. CDR3 residues: CASSYQGLQETQYF. CDR3 bases: TGTGCCAGCAGTTACCAGGGGCTCCAAGAGACCCAGTACTTC.

The gene calls are TRBV27 and TRBJ2-1; 9 nucleotides match TRBD2. Germline lookup yields CDR1 MNHEY and CDR2 SMNVEV (reference sequence). After removal of 4 bases from V and 7 bases from J, the junction contained 5 bases not matched to a gene. The CDR3 is 14 residues long. CDR3 amino acids: CASSSRTSANEQFF. The CDR3 DNA reads as TGTGCCAGCAGTTCCAGGACTAGCGCTAATGAGCAGTTCTTC.

This clone is a singleton in its sample. The J gene is TRBJ2-7, the V gene TRBV30; no clear D. The CDR3 runs 14 residues. Germline V gene lookup returns CDR1 GTSNPN and CDR2 SVGIG (reference sequence). The V end was cut by 4 bases, the J end by 0 bases, with 13 bases between. The chain's CDR3 is CAWTPPLSSYEQYF. CDR3 DNA sequence: TGTGCCTGGACCCCACCCCTGAGCTCCTACGAGCAGTACTTC.